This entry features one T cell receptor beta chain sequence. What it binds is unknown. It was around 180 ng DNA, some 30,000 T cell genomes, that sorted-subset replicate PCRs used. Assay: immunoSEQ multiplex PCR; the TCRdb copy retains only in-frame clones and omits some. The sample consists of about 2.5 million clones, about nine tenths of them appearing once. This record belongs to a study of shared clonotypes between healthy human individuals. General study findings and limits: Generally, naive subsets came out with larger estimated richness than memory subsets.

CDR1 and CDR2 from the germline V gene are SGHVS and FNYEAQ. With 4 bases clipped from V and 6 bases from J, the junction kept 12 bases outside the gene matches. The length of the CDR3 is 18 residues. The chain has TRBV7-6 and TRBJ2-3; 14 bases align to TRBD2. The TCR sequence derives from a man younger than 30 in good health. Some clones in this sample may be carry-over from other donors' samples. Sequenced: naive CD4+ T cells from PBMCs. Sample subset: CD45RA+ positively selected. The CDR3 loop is CASSSAGTSGGTRDTQYF. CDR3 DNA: TGTGCCAGCAGCTCGGCCGGGACTAGCGGGGGAACCAGGGATACGCAGTATTTT.